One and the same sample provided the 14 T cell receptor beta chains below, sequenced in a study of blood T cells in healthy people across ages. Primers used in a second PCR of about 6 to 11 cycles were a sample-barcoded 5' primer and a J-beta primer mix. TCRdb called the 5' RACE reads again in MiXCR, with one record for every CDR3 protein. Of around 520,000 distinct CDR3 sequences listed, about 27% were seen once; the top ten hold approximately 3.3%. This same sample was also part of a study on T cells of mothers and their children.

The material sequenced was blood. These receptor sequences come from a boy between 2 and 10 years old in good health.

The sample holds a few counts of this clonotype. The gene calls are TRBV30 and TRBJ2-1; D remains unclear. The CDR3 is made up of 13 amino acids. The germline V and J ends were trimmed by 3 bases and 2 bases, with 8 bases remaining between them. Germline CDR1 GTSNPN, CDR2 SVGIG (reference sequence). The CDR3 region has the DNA TGTGCCTGGAGAAGGCTAACCTACAATGAGCAGTTCTTC. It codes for CAWRRLTYNEQFF. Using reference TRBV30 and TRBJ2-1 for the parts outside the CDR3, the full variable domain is SQTIHQWPATLVQPVGSPLSLECTVEGTSNPNLYWYRQAAGRGLQLLFYSVGIGQISSEVPQNLSASRPQDRQFILSSKKLLLSDSGFYLCAWRRLTYNEQFFGPGTRLTVL.

The CDR3 DNA reads as TGTGCCAGCAGTTATCGGGGCCATTCCTATGGCTACACCTTC. As protein: CASSYRGHSYGYTF. The chain combines TRBV12-3 or TRBV12-4 with TRBJ1-2; TRBD1 might be the D (5 bases). This CDR3 contains 14 residues. V lost 4 bases and J 4 bases, leaving 13 bases between the germline ends.

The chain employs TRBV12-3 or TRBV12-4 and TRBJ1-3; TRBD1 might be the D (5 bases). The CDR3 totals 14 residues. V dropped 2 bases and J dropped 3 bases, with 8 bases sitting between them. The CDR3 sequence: CASSLMTVGNTIYF. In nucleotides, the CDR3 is TGTGCCAGCAGTTTAATGACAGTTGGAAACACCATATATTTT.

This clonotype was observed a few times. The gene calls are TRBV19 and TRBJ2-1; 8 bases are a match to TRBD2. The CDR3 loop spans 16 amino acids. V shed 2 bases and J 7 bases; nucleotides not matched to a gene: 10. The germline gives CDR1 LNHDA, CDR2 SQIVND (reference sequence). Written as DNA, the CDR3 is TGTGCCAGTAGTATATCCGCGGGAGGTATCGGGAATGAGCAGTTCTTC. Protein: CASSISAGGIGNEQFF.

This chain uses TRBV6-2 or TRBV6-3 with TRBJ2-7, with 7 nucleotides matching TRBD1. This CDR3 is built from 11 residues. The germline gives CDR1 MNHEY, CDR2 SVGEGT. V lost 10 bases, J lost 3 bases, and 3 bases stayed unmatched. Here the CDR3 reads CATGQRYEQYF. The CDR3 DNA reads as TGTGCCACGGGACAGCGCTACGAGCAGTACTTC.

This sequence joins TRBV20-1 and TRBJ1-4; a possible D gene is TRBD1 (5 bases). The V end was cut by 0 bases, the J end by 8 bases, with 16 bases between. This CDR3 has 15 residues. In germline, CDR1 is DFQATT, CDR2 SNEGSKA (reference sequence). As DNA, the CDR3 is TGCAGTGCTAGAGATCCGGGAGGGCGGGGGGAAAAACTGTTTTTT. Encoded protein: CSARDPGGRGEKLFF.

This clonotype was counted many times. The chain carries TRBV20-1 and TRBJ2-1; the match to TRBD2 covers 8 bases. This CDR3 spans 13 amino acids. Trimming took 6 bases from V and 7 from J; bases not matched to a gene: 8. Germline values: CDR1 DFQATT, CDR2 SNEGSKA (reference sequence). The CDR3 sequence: CSAFAGGGNEQFF. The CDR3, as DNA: TGCAGTGCGTTTGCGGGAGGAGGGAATGAGCAGTTCTTC.

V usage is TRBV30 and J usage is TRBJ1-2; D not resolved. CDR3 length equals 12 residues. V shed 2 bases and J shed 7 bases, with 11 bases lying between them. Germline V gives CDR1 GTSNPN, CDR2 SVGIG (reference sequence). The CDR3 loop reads CAWSRPGAGYTF. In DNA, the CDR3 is TGTGCCTGGAGTCGCCCGGGAGCTGGCTACACCTTC.

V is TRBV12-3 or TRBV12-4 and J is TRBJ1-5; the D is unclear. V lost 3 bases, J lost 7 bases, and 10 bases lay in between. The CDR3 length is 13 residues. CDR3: CASSLWAGQPQHF. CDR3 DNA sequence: TGTGCCAGCAGTTTGTGGGCAGGACAGCCCCAGCATTTT.

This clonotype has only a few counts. The CDR3 DNA reads TGCGCCAGCAGCTTGATGCCACTAGCGGTGTCCTACGAGCAGTACTTC. It yields the protein CASSLMPLAVSYEQYF. The V and J genes are TRBV5-1 and TRBJ2-7; TRBD2 aligns across 8 bases. Trimming cost V 1 base and J 1 base; bases outside gene matches: 7. The CDR3 loop spans 16 amino acids. The germline V gene has CDR1 SGHRS and CDR2 YFSETQ.

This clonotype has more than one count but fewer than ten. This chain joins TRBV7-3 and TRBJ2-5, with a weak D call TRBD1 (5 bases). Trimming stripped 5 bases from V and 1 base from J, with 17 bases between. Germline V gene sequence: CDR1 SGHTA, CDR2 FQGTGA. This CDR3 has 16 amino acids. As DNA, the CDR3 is TGTGCCAGCAGCACCGGAGTGAACCAGGGCCAAGAGACCCAGTACTTC. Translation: CASSTGVNQGQETQYF.

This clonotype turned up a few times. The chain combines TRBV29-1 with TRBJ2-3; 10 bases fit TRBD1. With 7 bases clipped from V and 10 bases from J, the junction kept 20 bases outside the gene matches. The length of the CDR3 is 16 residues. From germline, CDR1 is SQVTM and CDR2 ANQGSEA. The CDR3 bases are TGCAGCGCGGAGGCCAGGACAGGGGGGTTTATGAAGCCGCAGTATTTT. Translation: CSAEARTGGFMKPQYF.

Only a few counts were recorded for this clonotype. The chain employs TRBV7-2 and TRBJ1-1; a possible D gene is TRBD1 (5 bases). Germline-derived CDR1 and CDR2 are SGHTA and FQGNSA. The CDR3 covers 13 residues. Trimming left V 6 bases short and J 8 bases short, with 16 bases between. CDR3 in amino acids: CASSRHAEGEAFF. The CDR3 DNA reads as TGTGCCAGCAGTAGACACGCTGAGGGGGAAGCTTTCTTT.

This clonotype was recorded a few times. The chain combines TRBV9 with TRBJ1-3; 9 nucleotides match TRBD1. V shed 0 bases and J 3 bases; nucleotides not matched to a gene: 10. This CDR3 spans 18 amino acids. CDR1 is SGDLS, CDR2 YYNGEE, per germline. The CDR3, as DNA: TGTGCCAGCAGCGTAGCTACCCGGGACAGGGATTTTGGAAACACCATATATTTT. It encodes CASSVATRDRDFGNTIYF.